This T cell receptor (beta chain) was identified during a study of cytomegalovirus exposure and HLA in healthy donors (dated 2017 in TCRdb). For context, the study as a whole: An earlier analysis of under 600 of the donors reported roughly 270 Gb of sequence data and approximately 110 million unique TCR beta sequences from 150 million to 200 million T cells. In a later analysis, previously published TCR beta repertoires from 500 to 750 donors were re-analyzed and high-resolution HLA genotyping was added so that TCR occurrence patterns could be studied. Using immunosequencing, the study profiled T cell repertoires from 550 to 750 subjects and related those repertoires to cytomegalovirus serostatus. HLA typing included class I and class II loci at four-digit resolution. Besides the first cohort of under 700 subjects, a separate validation cohort made up of about 120 different subjects was used. Donor age, sex, ethnicity and CMV serostatus were collected together with the repertoire data. Roughly five DR-DQ haplotypes were handled as single units for association and clustering, since linkage in the cohort was strong. In a later genetic analysis, genome-wide SNP genotypes for about 65% of the roughly 700 donors were used, and that subset was treated as a discovery cohort. The later analysis used no new phenotypic data to find candidate immune exposures, relying instead on TCR beta sequences and their occurrence across donors. In an earlier analysis of 500 to 650 of the donors, high-throughput TCR beta sequencing was used to judge whether each TCR beta V gene segment behaved as functional or pseudogenic. Approximately 310 gigabases of sequencing data and approximately 92 million unique TCR sequences made up an early release that covered several hundred HLA-typed donors. The study combined high-throughput TCR immunosequencing, statistical association of individual TCRs with disease status, and machine learning to predict cytomegalovirus infection status. On average, roughly 240,000 unique TCR beta nucleotide sequences were sequenced per donor among 398 genotyped donors of the cohort, with approximately 18% of those sequences being non-productive. The study aimed to test whether signatures of past pathogen exposure could be identified by cataloging public T cell receptors. All discovery cohort repertoires had been generated using a single sequencing platform. Of the approximately 400 genotyped donors, 80% to 90% were placed in the genetic ancestry cluster associated with self-reported Caucasian donors. The number of donors typed differed by locus, with roughly 620-630 for A, B, C, DRB1 and DQB1, around 500 for DQA1, over 600 for DPA1, and some 440 for DPB1. The study at large found these results: A further reported finding was that TCR beta sequences accurately predicted the HLA-A and HLA-B alleles for most subjects in the first cohort. Several of the top co-occurrence clusters appeared to be linked to parvovirus B19, influenza, CMV and Epstein-Barr virus, according to a later analysis. Some IMGT-functional V segments, including TRBV6-2 and TRBV6-3, could not be told apart with the 87-base-pair reads, so those segments were excluded. Linkage disequilibrium might explain the correlated functional status among segregating V segments, but an unknown experimental factor could not be excluded. In an earlier analysis of 587 of the donors, most TCR beta V segments were observed in productive rearrangements about 87% or about 30% of the time, broadly matching IMGT annotations. In vitro tests confirmed that three of the cytomegalovirus-associated TCR beta chains recognize cytomegalovirus antigens. In a later analysis, the rate of TCR association differed among HLA loci, with DRB1 alleles having the most associated TCRs and HLA-C alleles having the fewest. The study listed 164 TCR beta chains as associated with cytomegalovirus. V-gene and J-gene trimming of TCR beta chains was associated with a missense DCLRE1C variant in a later genetic analysis, and the association was replicated in an independent cohort. In this cohort, only TCR beta chains were sequenced, and detectable features were limited by the absence of alpha or paired-chain data. Most CMV-associated TCR beta chains appeared to be HLA-restricted in a later analysis, and the HLA associations seemed to be driven largely by CMV exposure. The authors suggested that the approach could potentially be generalized to other disease states and immunological phenotypes. Because counts were too low, around 18 rarely observed V segments, including chromosome 9 orphons, were left out of the earlier analysis of 587 of the donors. A cluster of highly shared sequence variants was judged likely to represent a technical artifact of the sequencing pipeline. HLA typing was unavailable for some donors at each locus, so association tests used only the typed subset. Strong co-occurrence of HLA alleles, especially DR and DQ, made assigning TCR associations to individual alleles difficult. Roughly uniform sequencing depth across donors was assumed in presence/absence analyses, although this assumption may not hold. In a later analysis, HLA-associated TCR beta chains showed more clonal expansion and lower generation probabilities than non-associated chains that were equally common. Most TCR sequences were observed very rarely across donors, whereas some public TCRs were present in many individuals. At a false discovery rate of 0.05, a later analysis linked some 17,000 TCR beta sequences to specific HLA alleles. In a later genetic analysis, fewer N-insertions in productive TCRs were reported among donors in an Asian-associated ancestry cluster than the roughly 640-donor mean. The classifier was reported to diagnose cytomegalovirus status with high specificity and sensitivity in both the original and validation cohorts. Immune exposure information for the cohort was limited to CMV serostatus.

The method was the immunoSEQ multiplex PCR assay. The multiplex PCR relied on a mix of 60 forward primers for TCR Vbeta segments and 13 reverse primers for TCR Jbeta segments. Amplification of the CDR3 region of rearranged TCR beta genes was performed with a multiplex PCR assay on genomic DNA. The Illumina HiSeq System was used to sequence the amplified TCR beta libraries as 87-base-pair reads. The published analysis was carried out like this. A later analysis tallied 70 million to 100 million unique TCR beta chains across the 610 or so repertoires, and about 12 million of those chains were shared by two or more donors. A nearest-neighbor algorithm error-corrected the raw reads and collapsed the reads into unique sequences, merging closely related sequences to remove PCR and sequencing errors. To assign V, D and J gene segments, CDR3 sequences were aligned to IMGT reference sequences. For a sequence to be retained, a match of at least six nucleotides to both a V gene segment and a J gene segment was required. A rearrangement counted as productive if the CDR3 had no stop codons and remained in frame with V and J, and every other rearrangement counted as non-productive. CDR3 was defined by IMGT convention, running from the second conserved V-encoded cysteine to the conserved J-encoded phenylalanine. The earlier analysis of roughly 590 of the donors excluded sequences that lacked an unambiguous match to a single V gene segment. An earlier analysis of around 600 of the donors classified V segments as functional when productive rearrangements were above 56.7% and as segregating when the standard deviation between donors was above 5%. A statistical classification framework was built for diagnosing cytomegalovirus status from the catalog of TCR beta chain sequences. V and J gene assignment, in a later analysis, came from comparing TCR nucleotide sequences with IMGT/GENE-DB human TR gene sequences. In a later analysis, CDR3 sequences and most-parsimonious VDJ recombination scenarios were assigned using the TCRdist pipeline. In a later analysis, each TCR beta chain was defined by its CDR3 amino acid sequence together with its V-gene family, and reads lacking a unique V-gene family were excluded. In a later analysis, some 600 highly shared, low-generation-probability nucleotide sequences were removed to address suspected cross-contamination and a sequencing artifact. For each public chain, a later analysis derived a clonal expansion index from normalized ranks of inferred template counts within each repertoire. A later analysis computed generation probabilities with a VDJ recombination model fitted to out-of-frame rearrangements, and checked the results against IGoR. In a later analysis, hypergeometric tests were used to score TCR-TCR, TCR-HLA and TCR-CMV co-occurrence, with a repertoire-size bias correction applied to TCR pairs. False discovery rates were estimated in a later analysis by permuting HLA or CMV assignments 20 times. In a later analysis, co-occurring TCRs were grouped with DBSCAN, and TCRdist sequence similarity was added when clustering was performed within HLA-allele-positive subsets. Repertoires with fewer than 30,000 or more than 120,000 public chains, plus five repertoires with anomalous nucleotide sharing, were excluded from co-occurrence clustering. In TCRdb, the immuneACCESS table is reduced to in-frame sequences with V and J assigned. These tables do not hold every clone; where another copy was compared, an unresolved V gene accounts for under half, and the others remain unexplained. D and trimming were read from the DNA, whereas the V and J calls and clone size are those reported in that table. This sample lists about 140,000 clones; about 82% were detected once. In total, the top ten clones hold approximately 3.6% of the sample.

With regard to this clone: It has no known antigen specificity. Base qualities are missing; no much larger clone stands one base away.

The cohort comprised around 690 healthy bone marrow donors. Cohort members were all nominally healthy when sampled, although unrecorded immune exposures were likely present. The donor tested CMV seronegative and was one of the 352 seronegative cohort members. A peripheral blood sample was collected from each donor, and TCR beta sequencing was performed on peripheral blood mononuclear cells. The Qiagen DNeasy Blood Extraction Kit was used to extract genomic DNA from the blood cell samples. From V the trimming removes 1 base and from J it removes 5 bases, while the gene matches leave 5 bases of the junction unaccounted for. Taken from cysteine to phenylalanine, the CDR3 has 16 residues. The read is trimmed to its CDR3 DNA, 48 bases read in frame from base 1. In the germline V gene (reference sequence), CDR1 corresponds to SEHNR and CDR2 to FQNEAQ.

The receptor comes from a male donor in good health and CMV-seronegative. Input material: PBMCs. Rearrangement joined TRBV7-9 to TRBJ2-1, and 10 junctional nucleotides match TRBD2. The DNA is as follows: TGTGCCAGCAGCTTAGTCCTAGCGGGGGTAAACAATGAGCAGTTCTTC. The resulting protein is CASSLVLAGVNNEQFF.